This TCR beta chain was captured in a study of siplizumab effects on memory and regulatory T cells. TCRdb's copy holds only in-frame clones and misses some; the assay was immunoSEQ multiplex PCR. The table has tens of thousands of clones, around 90% seen once; the top ten hold around 30%. This CDR3 contains 16 residues. CDR1 is MNHEY and CDR2 is SVGAGI in the germline V gene. The junction had 9 bases not matched to a gene; V was cut back by 2 bases and J by 9 bases. The sample consisted of CD8+ T cells sorted from blood. V gene TRBV6-5 combines with J gene TRBJ2-1; 11 bases line up with TRBD1. This clonotype was obtained from a human donor in good health. The CDR3 DNA sequence: TGTGCCAGCAGTTACACTACCGGGACAGGGGGAGGTGAGCAGTTCTTC. This sequence encodes CASSYTTGTGGGEQFF.